This TCR beta chain came from a study of CD8+ T cells in alopecia areata. General study results and limits: Scalp data also include sequences from resident alphabeta T cells of normal skin. Although TCR sharing was seen in mice, sharing across patients was less clear, possibly for HLA-related reasons.

Germline values: CDR1 MNHEY, CDR2 SMNVEV (reference sequence). The CDR3 runs 14 residues. Trimming took off 5 bases at V and 2 bases at J, with 10 bases between the two ends. This clone has only a few counts. As yet, its antigen is unknown. After isolation, RNA underwent reverse transcription to generate cDNA as the sequencing template. Assay used: immunoSEQ multiplex PCR; TCRdb lists only in-frame clones, some missing. Of 60,000 to 65,000 clones listed, 44% were seen once; the top ten hold 51%. Samples from alopecia areata patients were lesional scalp punch biopsies and peripheral blood. From PBMCs, CD4+ and CD8+ T cells were sorted.

This receptor was taken from a human donor with alopecia areata. The chain has TRBV27 and TRBJ2-1, with D perhaps assigned TRBD1 or TRBD2 (6 bases each). The specimen sequenced was NKG2D-low CD8+ T cells sorted from blood. The CDR3 DNA reads as TGTGCCAGCAGTCCCGGGGGCCCCTACAATGAGCAGTTCTTC. Translation gives CASSPGGPYNEQFF.